A single sample is the source of the 17 T cell receptor beta chains below, sequenced in a study of T cells after yellow fever vaccination (dated by TCRdb to between 2019 and 2020). What this sample's treatment or condition label stands for: live attenuated yellow fever vaccine strain. The receptor library was made with 5' RACE. Sequencing was carried out with an Illumina NovaSeq 6000. TCRdb handled the public reads itself, with Q25 trimming in fastp and clone calling in MiXCR, and kept productive beta chains. Rows merge per CDR3 protein into single entries with the most common DNA and genes. This sample lists 280,000 or so distinct CDR3 sequences; approximately 8% were detected once. Of the sample, about 3.7% is held by the ten largest clones. Sequenced material: CD4+ T cells sorted from PBMCs, taken 5 days after the yellow fever booster vaccination. Receptors originate from a man between 18 and 35 years old who received the YFV17D yellow fever vaccine.

The rearrangement uses TRBV14 and TRBJ2-1, with D perhaps matching TRBD1 (6 bases). Trimming took off 1 base at V and 12 bases at J, with 13 bases between the two ends. The germline CDR1 and CDR2 sequences are SGHDN and FVKESK. The CDR3 contains 13 residues. The CDR3 DNA sequence: TGTGCCAGCAGCCAAGGTTATGTGACAGGGCAGTTCTTC. This encodes CASSQGYVTGQFF.

The chain couples TRBV7-2 to TRBJ2-1; TRBD2 matches 7 bases. V shed 3 bases, J shed 6 bases, and the junction held 2 bases outside the gene matches. Germline V gene lookup returns CDR1 SGHTA and CDR2 FQGNSA. The length of the CDR3 is 13 residues. CDR3 region: CASSFERGNEQFF. The CDR3 region has the DNA TGTGCCAGCAGCTTCGAGCGGGGCAATGAGCAGTTCTTC.

This chain uses TRBV4-2 with TRBJ2-1; tentatively, D is TRBD2 (7 bases). Trimming shortened V by 2 bases and J by 4 bases, and 15 bases separated the two germline ends. CDR3 length: 16 residues. The germline CDR1 and CDR2 sequences are LGHNA and YNFKEQ. Written as DNA, the CDR3 is TGTGCCAGCAGCCAACCCTCTGCGGGGGCTTACAATGAGCAGTTCTTC. Translation: CASSQPSAGAYNEQFF.

The V call is TRBV7-2, the J call TRBJ1-1; 7 nucleotides align to TRBD1. The CDR3 is 14 amino acids. Germline lookup yields CDR1 SGHTA and CDR2 FQGNSA. V shed 1 base, J shed 6 bases, and the junction held 5 bases outside the gene matches. This CDR3 is CASSLGGGGAEAFF. As DNA, the CDR3 is TGTGCCAGCAGCTTAGGAGGGGGCGGGGCTGAAGCTTTCTTT.

This clonotype has more than one count but fewer than ten. The chain employs TRBV20-1 and TRBJ2-3; 9 bases align to TRBD2. Looked up from germline, CDR1 is DFQATT and CDR2 is SNEGSKA (reference sequence). The junction had 4 bases not matched to a gene; V was cut back by 1 base and J by 11 bases. This CDR3 region has 12 residues. The CDR3 loop reads CSARVDSGGQYF. The CDR3 DNA reads TGCAGTGCTAGAGTCGATAGCGGGGGGCAGTATTTT.

This clonotype has only a few counts. V and J are TRBV20-1 and TRBJ2-2; the D gene is possibly TRBD2 (7 bases). Germline assignment: CDR1 DFQATT and CDR2 SNEGSKA (reference sequence). The V end lost 0 bases, the J end lost 3 bases, and 14 bases lay between the germline ends. CDR3 length equals 16 residues. CDR3 amino acids: CSARDGRGAHTGELFF. CDR3 DNA sequence: TGCAGTGCTAGAGATGGGAGGGGGGCCCACACCGGGGAGCTGTTTTTT.

The J gene is TRBJ1-6, the V gene TRBV12-3 or TRBV12-4, with no clear D. The V gene lost 3 bases and the J gene lost 9 bases, with 9 bases spanning the gap. The CDR3 is 13 residues long. In DNA form, the CDR3 reads TGTGCCAGCAGTTTCGTTTGGAGTTCACCCCTCCACTTT. As protein: CASSFVWSSPLHF.

The chain joins TRBV18 to TRBJ1-4; D might be TRBD1 (5 bases). The germline V and J ends were trimmed by 4 bases and 8 bases, with 14 bases remaining between them. The germline V gene encodes CDR1 KGHSH and CDR2 LQKENI. CDR3 length: 14 residues. The CDR3 protein is CASSQGRVLEKLFF. CDR3 sequence (DNA): TGTGCCAGCTCACAGGGACGCGTCCTCGAAAAACTGTTTTTT.

This clonotype was counted only a few times. The chain recombines TRBV7-2 with TRBJ2-3, with TRBD2 as a possible D gene (7 bases). Germline CDR1 and CDR2: SGHTA and FQGNSA. The CDR3 covers 13 residues. In nucleotides, the CDR3 is TGTGCTATCCGGCGGGGGCCCACAGATACGCAGTATTTT. Translated, it gives CAIRRGPTDTQYF.

This clonotype was detected ten times or more. This rearrangement joins TRBV7-6 to TRBJ2-5; 7 bases are a match to TRBD1. Trimming at V came to 5 bases and at J to 2 bases, leaving 5 bases not matched to a gene. This CDR3 is 14 amino acids long. The germline V gene encodes CDR1 SGHVS and CDR2 FNYEAQ. The CDR3 DNA sequence: TGTGCCAGCAGCGCCGGGACAGCACAAGAGACCCAGTACTTC. Encoded protein: CASSAGTAQETQYF.

CDR3 DNA: TGTGCCAGCAGTTACTCGGGAGGGATAAGCAATCAGCCCCAGCATTTT. It yields the protein CASSYSGGISNQPQHF. The J gene is TRBJ1-5, the V gene TRBV6-6; D is undetermined. Germline CDR1 and CDR2: MNHNY and SVGAGI (reference sequence). V shed 0 bases and J shed 1 base, with 10 bases lying between them. The CDR3 totals 16 residues.

The genes are TRBV24-1 and TRBJ1-3; D not resolved. Trimming removed 1 base from V and 6 bases from J, with 9 bases in between. CDR1 is KGHDR, CDR2 SFDVKD, per germline. The CDR3 totals 14 residues. The CDR3 DNA reads TGTGCCACCAGTGATTTAATACAGCTAAACACCATATATTTT. Protein: CATSDLIQLNTIYF.

This clonotype was seen once. The CDR3 DNA reads as TGTGCCAGAGCAAGACAAAGCAATCAGCCCCAGCATTTT. It encodes CARARQSNQPQHF. V is TRBV2 and J is TRBJ1-5; D remains ambiguous. The ends were cut back, 9 bases at V and 1 base at J, with 10 bases in the middle. From germline, CDR1 is SNHLY and CDR2 FYNNEI. The CDR3 has 13 amino acids.

This clonotype was recorded at least ten times. The chain combines TRBV7-2 with TRBJ2-7, with a weak D call TRBD2 (5 bases). CDR3 length equals 14 residues. Germline V lookup: CDR1 SGHTA, CDR2 FQGNSA. Trimming cost V 4 bases and J 0 bases, with 10 bases left between them. The CDR3 DNA reads as TGTGCCAGCAGCTCGGACGGGAACTCCTACGAGCAGTACTTC. It codes for CASSSDGNSYEQYF.

There are a few counts of this clonotype. The chain links TRBV3-1 to TRBJ1-2; 7 positions match TRBD1. The V gene end was trimmed by 4 bases and the J gene end by 4 bases; junction bases not matched to a gene: 6. Germline V gene data show CDR1 as LGHDT and CDR2 as YNNKEL (reference sequence). CDR3 size: 14 residues. The DNA for the CDR3 is TGTGCCAGCAGCCCGACCTCAGGGGGCTATGGCTACACCTTC. It yields the protein CASSPTSGGYGYTF.

This clonotype was observed at least ten times. The chain has TRBV5-1 and TRBJ1-6; no firm D call. The CDR3 has 16 amino acids. Germline values: CDR1 SGHRS, CDR2 YFSETQ. V was trimmed by 0 bases and J by 0 bases, leaving 7 bases between them. As DNA, the CDR3 is TGCGCCAGCAGCTTGGCGGGGAGCTCCTATAATTCACCCCTCCACTTT. This codes for CASSLAGSSYNSPLHF. Full variable domain (remainder filled in from reference TRBV5-1 and TRBJ1-6): KAGVTQTPRYLIKTRGQQVTLSCSPISGHRSVSWYQQTPGQGLQFLFEYFSETQRNKGNFPGRFSGRQFSNSRSEMNVSTLELGDSALYLCASSLAGSSYNSPLHFGNGTRLTVT.

The chain is built from TRBV5-1 and TRBJ2-3, with 13 nucleotides matching TRBD2. This CDR3 has 17 amino acids. CDR1 is SGHRS, CDR2 YFSETQ, per germline. J lost 5 bases, V lost 1 base, and 7 bases had no gene match. In nucleotides, the CDR3 is TGCGCCAGCAGCTTGCGTACTAGCGGGGGGGCCGGAGATACGCAGTATTTT. Amino acid sequence: CASSLRTSGGAGDTQYF.